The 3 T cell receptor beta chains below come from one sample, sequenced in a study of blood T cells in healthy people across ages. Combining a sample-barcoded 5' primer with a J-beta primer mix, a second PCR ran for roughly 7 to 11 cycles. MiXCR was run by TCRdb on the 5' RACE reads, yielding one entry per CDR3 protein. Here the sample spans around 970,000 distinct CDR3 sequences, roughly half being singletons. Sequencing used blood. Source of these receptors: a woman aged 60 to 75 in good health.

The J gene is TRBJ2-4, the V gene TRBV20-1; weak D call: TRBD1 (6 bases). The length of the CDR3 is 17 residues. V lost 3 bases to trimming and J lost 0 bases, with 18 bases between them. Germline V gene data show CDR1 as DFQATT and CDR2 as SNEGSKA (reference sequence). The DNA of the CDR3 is TGCAGTGCTAGTAAACCCCGGACAGCATTAGCCAAAAACATTCAGTACTTC. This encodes CSASKPRTALAKNIQYF.

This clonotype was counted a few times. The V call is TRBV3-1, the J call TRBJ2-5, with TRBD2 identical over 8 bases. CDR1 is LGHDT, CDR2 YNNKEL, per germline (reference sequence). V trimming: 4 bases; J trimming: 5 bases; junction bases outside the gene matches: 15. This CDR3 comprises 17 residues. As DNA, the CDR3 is TGTGCCAGCAGCCCTGGAGCGGGAGTAGGGTTGGGGGAGACCCAGTACTTC. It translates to CASSPGAGVGLGETQYF.

The CDR3 region is CASSSSDRARWETQFF. CDR3 DNA sequence: TGTGCCAGCAGCTCATCGGACAGGGCTAGGTGGGAGACCCAGTTCTTC. This chain links TRBV7-9 with TRBJ2-5; 8 bases match TRBD1. Matching the DNA end better, TRBJ2-1 makes the J call doubtful. The CDR3 runs 16 residues. Germline V gene sequence: CDR1 SEHNR, CDR2 FQNEAQ (reference sequence).